The source of this TCR beta chain is a study of spatial heterogeneity in lung cancer. On the study more broadly: Consistently, beta-chain sequences turned up in larger numbers than alpha-chain sequences did. The average appearance count of each unique TCR and UMI combination in raw reads was more than ten. General study findings and limits: Compared with follow-up, resection was when ubiquitous expanded tumor TCRs appeared in blood more.

One entry per CDR3 protein, called by TCRdb with MiXCR from the 5' RACE reads. The data contain 30,000 to 50,000 distinct CDR3 sequences, roughly 6% of them seen just once; the ten biggest clones take up approximately 10%. Trimming shortened V by 0 bases and J by 4 bases, and 10 bases separated the two germline ends. There are 14 residues in the CDR3. Per germline, CDR1 LGHDT and CDR2 YNNKEL (reference sequence). This clonotype was detected a few times. Its antigen is not known. Described time point: sample taken at primary tumor resection. Frozen PBMC, nontumor lung or tumor provided whole RNA, which was sequenced unsorted. Untreated early-stage non-small cell lung cancer patients, over 55 in total, were the donors.

This TCR was recovered from a male donor with early-stage non-small cell lung cancer. The chain employs TRBV3-1 and TRBJ2-7; TRBD1 is a possible D gene (6 bases). Material: PBMCs, obtained at surgery. CDR3 DNA: TGTGCCAGCAGCCAAGATGACAGGTATTACGAGCAGTACTTC. It encodes CASSQDDRYYEQYF.